This T cell receptor (beta chain) was profiled in a study of blood T cell repertoires in COVID-19. Study-wide background: Italy, Spain and the United States were the sources of the convalescent and acute COVID-19 samples.

Produced via immunoSEQ multiplex PCR; TCRdb's table is partial and in-frame only. The sample contains over 200,000 clones, 70% to 90% of which appear only once. This CDR3 has 16 residues. V was clipped by 3 bases and J by 4 bases; unmatched bases: 6. Per the germline V gene, CDR1 is LNHDA and CDR2 is SQIVND (reference sequence). Individuals aged 18 to 89 years were recruited from 24 US areas. Assignments of participants to cohorts depended upon their own reported clinical history. Two negative PCRs, clearance, or symptom resolution characterized the recovered Cohort 3 donors. The rearrangement uses TRBV19 and TRBJ2-2; TRBD2 matches 9 bases. This TCR came from a man between 25 and 39 years old who had recovered from COVID-19. Sample: PBMCs or T cells enriched from blood (not recorded which). Here the CDR3 DNA reads TGTGCCAGTAGTATGGAAAGCGGGAGGACCACCGGGGAGCTGTTTTTT. It translates to CASSMESGRTTGELFF.